This T cell receptor beta chain is drawn from a study of regulatory T cells in long-lasting Graves disease. Study conclusions and caveats: Among samples with persistent disease, TRBV28, TRBJ1-2 and TRBJ2-5 were favored. Limited sample numbers may have lowered accuracy.

The CDR3 covers 16 residues. V shed 3 bases and J shed 4 bases, with 16 bases lying between them. Germline loops: CDR1 LNHNV, CDR2 YYDKDF (reference sequence). Time point: newly diagnosed GD, antithyroid drugs for less than 3 months. PBMC RNA served as the TCR library source. This clonotype was counted at least ten times. Its cognate antigen is unknown. The authors built TCR beta libraries using iRepertoire HTBI primers and Arm-PCR of CDR3 regions. TCRdb fed the multiplex PCR reads into MiXCR, producing one record per CDR3 protein. The data show approximately 350,000 distinct CDR3 sequences, around 16% seen once. These data also featured in a second study, about T cells in Graves' hyperthyroidism and ophthalmopathy. That publication notes: HTBI primers were used for first-round RT-PCR of the TCR CDR3. Blood shared most expanded thyroid clonotypes above 0.001.

The chain is built from TRBV15 and TRBJ2-1; D not resolved. The TCR sequence derives from a woman under 30 with Graves disease. The source was peripheral blood mononuclear cells (PBMCs), collected at new diagnosis, from a patient treated with antithyroid drugs. Here the CDR3 reads CATSSRYFSWYNEQFF. In DNA form, the CDR3 reads TGTGCCACCAGCAGTCGGTACTTCTCCTGGTACAATGAGCAGTTCTTC.